Below, 21 T cell receptor beta chains from the same sample are listed, as sequenced in a study of shared clonotypes between healthy human individuals. TCRdb's table, derived via immunoSEQ multiplex PCR, lists solely in-frame clones and lacks some. The sample yields more than 2 million clones, over 85% seen once. Sequencing input: naive CD4+ T cells sorted from blood. Subset meaning: CD45RA+ positively selected. The receptors come from a man aged 18 to 29 in good health.

The chain uses TRBV5-6 and TRBJ1-5, with D possibly being TRBD1 (5 bases). The CDR3 consists of 19 residues. The V end lost 1 base, the J end lost 0 bases, and 20 bases lay between the germline ends. Germline-derived CDR1 and CDR2 are SGHDT and YYEEEE. The CDR3 region is CASSLWIGTGGYSNQPQHF. The DNA of the CDR3 is TGTGCCAGCAGCTTGTGGATTGGTACGGGGGGATATAGCAATCAGCCCCAGCATTTT.

Note on this clone: A junction boundary mismatches the germline segment, possibly from a read error. The chain recombines TRBV11-3 with TRBJ1-5; TRBD1 agrees at 11 bases. Germline values: CDR1 SGHNT, CDR2 YENEEA. CDR3 length equals 17 residues. The CDR3 loop is CASCFWDRGEESQPQHF. CDR3 DNA sequence: TGTGCCAGCTGCTTCTGGGACAGGGGGGAGGAAAGTCAGCCCCAGCATTTT.

V and J are TRBV6-5 and TRBJ1-2, with D unclear. Between the trimmed V and J ends, which lost 6 bases and 1 base, there was a span of 15 bases. The CDR3 contains 15 residues. Germline lookup yields CDR1 MNHEY and CDR2 SVGAGI. The CDR3 region is CASSKSVSGNYGYTF. The CDR3 nucleotides are TGTGCCAGCAGCAAGTCAGTGTCCGGTAACTATGGCTACACCTTC.

About this clone: The same CDR3 arises from other DNA sequences in this sample as well. V usage is TRBV5-4 and J usage is TRBJ2-7, with 9 positions matching TRBD1. This CDR3 is 15 amino acids long. The germline CDR1 and CDR2 sequences are SGHNT and YYREEE (reference sequence). The V segment lost 0 bases and the J segment 2 bases; nucleotides outside the gene matches: 3. The DNA for the CDR3 is TGTGCCAGCAGCTTGGGGGGACAGGGACCCTACGAGCAGTACTTC. Protein: CASSLGGQGPYEQYF. Drawing the rest from reference TRBV5-4 and TRBJ2-7, the complete variable domain is ETGVTQSPTHLIKTRGQQVTLRCSSQSGHNTVSWYQQALGQGPQFIFQYYREEENGRGNFPPRFSGLQFPNYSSELNVNALELDDSALYLCASSLGGQGPYEQYFGPGTRLTVT.

About this clone: Other DNA sequences from this sample encode an identical CDR3 as well. CDR3 nucleotide sequence: TGTGCCAGTAGTGTGACAGATAATTCACCCCTCCACTTT. Protein: CASSVTDNSPLHF. This chain links TRBV19 with TRBJ1-6, with D tentatively TRBD1 (5 bases). Trimming shortened V by 5 bases and J by 5 bases, and 7 bases separated the two germline ends. In germline, CDR1 is LNHDA, CDR2 SQIVND (reference sequence). The CDR3 has 13 residues.

The chain has TRBV2 and TRBJ2-5; D gene ambiguous. This CDR3 is 12 amino acids long. Trimming took off 3 bases at V and 5 bases at J, with 7 bases between the two ends. Germline V CDR1 and CDR2: SNHLY, FYNNEI. The CDR3 loop is CASSDESETQYF. CDR3 DNA sequence: TGTGCCAGCAGTGACGAGTCTGAGACCCAGTACTTC.

The chain carries TRBV7-9 and TRBJ1-3; D unclear. This CDR3 contains 16 residues. Trimming took off 1 base at V and 5 bases at J, with 15 bases between the two ends. In germline, CDR1 is SEHNR, CDR2 FQNEAQ (reference sequence). The CDR3: CASSLGVGVKRNTIYF. CDR3 sequence (DNA): TGTGCCAGCAGCTTAGGGGTTGGAGTTAAGCGAAACACCATATATTTT.

The CDR3 spells CASSLVARGLEGYTF. For the CDR3, the DNA is TGTGCCAGCAGCTTGGTGGCCCGAGGGCTAGAGGGCTACACCTTC. This chain links TRBV5-4 with TRBJ1-2; D gene unclear. Trimming removed 0 bases at V and 8 bases at J, with 17 bases between. CDR1 is SGHNT and CDR2 is YYREEE in the germline V gene (reference sequence). The CDR3 is made up of 15 amino acids. Drawing the rest from reference TRBV5-4 and TRBJ1-2, the complete variable domain is ETGVTQSPTHLIKTRGQQVTLRCSSQSGHNTVSWYQQALGQGPQFIFQYYREEENGRGNFPPRFSGLQFPNYSSELNVNALELDDSALYLCASSLVARGLEGYTFGSGTRLTVV.

The chain carries TRBV18 and TRBJ1-4; TRBD1 might be the D (5 bases). The germline CDR1 and CDR2 sequences are KGHSH and LQKENI. V was clipped by 7 bases and J by 3 bases, with 12 bases between them. This CDR3 has 14 amino acids. The chain's CDR3 is CASFTGRPNEKLFF. The CDR3 nucleotides are TGTGCCAGCTTTACAGGAAGGCCTAATGAAAAACTGTTTTTT.

V and J are TRBV5-1 and TRBJ2-7, with no clear D. CDR3 length: 15 residues. V was shortened by 0 bases and J by 0 bases, with 10 bases between the two germline ends. From germline, CDR1 is SGHRS and CDR2 YFSETQ. CDR3 region: CASSLGLGGSYEQYF. As DNA, the CDR3 is TGCGCCAGCAGCTTGGGGTTAGGCGGCTCCTACGAGCAGTACTTC.

The rearrangement joins TRBV18 to TRBJ2-2; the D gene is possibly TRBD1 (6 bases). V dropped 0 bases and J dropped 4 bases, with 12 bases sitting between them. Germline CDR1 reads KGHSH; CDR2 reads LQKENI. This CDR3 spans 16 amino acids. In DNA form, the CDR3 reads TGTGCCAGCTCACCACCGGGACAAGTCATCACCGGGGAGCTGTTTTTT. This gives the protein CASSPPGQVITGELFF.

The rearrangement links TRBV5-1 to TRBJ2-1, with 11 bases matching TRBD2. CDR1 and CDR2 from the germline V gene are SGHRS and YFSETQ. V was pared by 6 bases and J by 4 bases, with 6 bases of the junction left unmatched. The CDR3 runs to 15 residues. CDR3 in amino acids: CASTSGTSGYNEQFF. The CDR3, as DNA: TGCGCCAGCACCTCCGGGACTAGCGGTTACAATGAGCAGTTCTTC.

This clone was seen more than once but under ten times. The J gene is TRBJ2-5, the V gene TRBV30; TRBD1 or TRBD2 may be the D gene (5 bases each). V lost 4 bases, J lost 5 bases, and 11 bases lay in between. The germline CDR1 and CDR2 sequences are GTSNPN and SVGIG (reference sequence). The length of the CDR3 is 12 residues. The CDR3 DNA reads TGTGCCTGGATTGGGGGTGGGGAGACCCAGTACTTC. Its translation is CAWIGGGETQYF.

V usage is TRBV5-1 and J usage is TRBJ1-4; 7 nucleotides align to TRBD1. The CDR3 covers 15 residues. Germline V gene data show CDR1 as SGHRS and CDR2 as YFSETQ. The V gene end was trimmed by 4 bases and the J gene end by 0 bases; junction bases not matched to a gene: 3. CDR3: CASSQGTATNEKLFF. Here the CDR3 DNA reads TGCGCCAGCAGCCAGGGGACAGCAACTAATGAAAAACTGTTTTTT. Looking up the rest from reference TRBV5-1 and TRBJ1-4 gives the full variable domain: KAGVTQTPRYLIKTRGQQVTLSCSPISGHRSVSWYQQTPGQGLQFLFEYFSETQRNKGNFPGRFSGRQFSNSRSEMNVSTLELGDSALYLCASSQGTATNEKLFFGSGTQLSVL.

The V and J genes are TRBV7-8 and TRBJ2-5; 11 bases agree with TRBD2. Trimming removed 5 bases from V and 4 bases from J; junction bases left unmatched: 6. Germline values: CDR1 SGHVS, CDR2 FQNEAQ. The CDR3 runs to 15 residues. The CDR3 bases are TGTGCCAGCAGCCCGACTAGCGGGACCCTAGAGACCCAGTACTTC. Its translation is CASSPTSGTLETQYF.

The rearrangement links TRBV7-6 to TRBJ2-5; D ambiguous. Trimming took off 5 bases at V and 1 base at J, with 14 bases between the two ends. Germline loops: CDR1 SGHVS, CDR2 FNYEAQ. The CDR3 runs to 15 residues. CDR3 sequence reads: CASSPVLRSQETQYF. The CDR3 coding sequence is TGTGCCAGCAGCCCGGTTCTCAGGTCCCAAGAGACCCAGTACTTC. Full variable domain (outside the CDR3, taken from reference TRBV7-6 and TRBJ2-5): GAGVSQSPRYKVTKRGQDVALRCDPISGHVSLYWYRQALGQGPEFLTYFNYEAQQDKSGLPNDRFSAERPEGSISTLTIQRTEQRDSAMYRCASSPVLRSQETQYFGPGTRLLVL.

The chain uses TRBV5-4 and TRBJ2-7; perhaps TRBD1 as D (6 bases). Trimming removed 3 bases from V and 3 bases from J, with 13 bases in between. The germline V gene encodes CDR1 SGHNT and CDR2 YYREEE (reference sequence). This CDR3 has 14 amino acids. CDR3 coding DNA: TGTGCCAGCAGCTCCAGGGGTATGATCTACGAGCAGTACTTC. Its protein is CASSSRGMIYEQYF.

The V gene is TRBV10-3, the J gene TRBJ2-7; 7 bases match TRBD2. Per germline, CDR1 ENHRY and CDR2 SYGVKD. The junction had 10 bases not matched to a gene; V was cut back by 8 bases and J by 9 bases. This CDR3 has 12 amino acids. The CDR3 loop is CAIGGDPIWQYF. CDR3 bases: TGTGCCATCGGGGGGGATCCGATCTGGCAGTACTTC.

This clone came up once. Other DNA sequences within the sample encode an identical CDR3. The chain carries TRBV6-5 and TRBJ2-7, with D possibly matching TRBD1 (7 bases). CDR1 and CDR2 (germline): MNHEY, SVGAGI. The CDR3 extends over 14 amino acids. Trimming removed 5 bases from V and 2 bases from J, with 13 bases in between. This CDR3 reads CASSRRDSAYEQYF. In DNA, the CDR3 is TGTGCCAGCAGTAGGAGGGACAGTGCCTACGAGCAGTACTTC.

The rearrangement uses TRBV10-2 and TRBJ2-1, with TRBD2 identical over 12 bases. From germline, CDR1 is WSHSY and CDR2 SAAADI. The CDR3 is 13 amino acids. The V and J ends lost 10 bases and 9 bases, in that order; junction bases with no gene match: 7. The CDR3, as DNA: TGCGCCACCTCTAGCGGGAGGGCCTTTGAGCAGTTCTTC. Its protein is CATSSGRAFEQFF.

This chain joins TRBV19 and TRBJ2-7, with 10 bases matching TRBD2. The V gene end was trimmed by 6 bases and the J gene end by 4 bases; junction bases not matched to a gene: 12. The CDR3 sequence is 16 residues long. Germline loops: CDR1 LNHDA, CDR2 SQIVND (reference sequence). For the CDR3, the DNA is TGTGCCAGTAGCCCCGAGCTCTCTAGCGGGAGTTACGAGCAGTACTTC. Protein sequence: CASSPELSSGSYEQYF. The full variable domain, with the rest looked up from reference TRBV19 and TRBJ2-7, is DGGITQSPKYLFRKEGQNVTLSCEQNLNHDAMYWYRQDPGQGLRLIYYSQIVNDFQKGDIAEGYSVSREKKESFPLTVTSAQKNPTAFYLCASSPELSSGSYEQYFGPGTRLTVT.